The 26 T cell receptor beta chains given below trace back to one sample, sequenced in a study of spatial heterogeneity in lung cancer (dated by TCRdb to the late 2010s). For these receptors, no antigen is known. The library was generated by 5' RACE. TCRdb records NextSeq 500 as the sequencer. In-frame beta chains were kept once TCRdb had trimmed the public reads at Q25 with fastp and called clones with MiXCR. Records with the same CDR3 protein are collapsed into one entry carrying the most frequent genes and DNA. In this sample the table shows 10,000 to 15,000 distinct CDR3 sequences, roughly 7.2% of which occur a single time. The biggest ten clones account for about 3.3% of the sample. Paper-wide results and their limitations: The tumor nonsynonymous mutation count correlated with the number of expanded alpha and beta TCRs within the tumor.

Reading the label with the study, this specimen's time point is: sample taken at primary tumor resection. The input for sequencing was lung tumor tissue, taken at surgery. Every receptor here comes from a female donor with early-stage non-small cell lung cancer.

This clonotype was recorded many times. The chain carries TRBV6-5 and TRBJ1-1; 9 bases align to TRBD1. Germline CDR1 reads MNHEY; CDR2 reads SVGAGI. With 6 bases clipped from V and 1 base from J, the junction kept 3 bases outside the gene matches. This CDR3 has 14 residues. CDR3 bases: TGTGCCAGCAGGAGGACAGGGGCGAACACTGAAGCTTTCTTT. Translation gives CASRRTGANTEAFF.

There are many counts of this clonotype. CDR3 protein: CASSVEKGRAFF. The CDR3 DNA reads as TGTGCCAGCAGCGTAGAGAAGGGTCGAGCTTTCTTT. J is TRBJ1-1 and V is TRBV9; D is undetermined. V was clipped by 0 bases and J by 10 bases, with 10 bases between them. Germline loops: CDR1 SGDLS, CDR2 YYNGEE. CDR3 length: 12 residues.

Sample share makes this clonotype medium-sized. The rearrangement joins TRBV5-1 to TRBJ1-1; 8 bases align to TRBD1. Unmatched junction bases numbered 5, after V lost 2 bases and J lost 5 bases. The length of the CDR3 is 14 residues. Germline CDR1 is SGHRS and CDR2 is YFSETQ. The CDR3 DNA follows: TGCGCCAGCAGCTTCGCAGGGGGCGGGACTGAAGCTTTCTTT. This encodes CASSFAGGGTEAFF.

This clonotype was detected many times. The chain uses TRBV29-1 and TRBJ1-3, with 7 nucleotides matching TRBD1. The CDR3 runs to 12 residues. The germline CDR1 and CDR2 sequences are SQVTM and ANQGSEA. The trim removed 7 bases at V and 2 bases at J, leaving 2 bases unmatched. The CDR3 region is CSGTGAGNTIYF. CDR3 DNA: TGCAGCGGAACAGGGGCTGGAAACACCATATATTTT.

The V gene is TRBV27, the J gene TRBJ2-5; no clear D. This CDR3 comprises 13 residues. V dropped 3 bases and J dropped 6 bases, with 11 bases sitting between them. Germline CDR1 MNHEY, CDR2 SMNVEV (reference sequence). The CDR3 loop is CASSLSNRQTQYF. The CDR3 bases are TGTGCCAGCAGTTTGTCAAATAGACAGACCCAGTACTTC.

This clonotype was picked up many times. The V and J genes are TRBV18 and TRBJ2-1, with a weak D call TRBD2 (6 bases). V lost 0 bases and J 3 bases, leaving 15 bases between the germline ends. There are 17 residues in the CDR3. Germline V gene lookup returns CDR1 KGHSH and CDR2 LQKENI. CDR3 DNA: TGTGCCAGCTCACCACCATCAAGCGGGCCCATCTACAATGAGCAGTTCTTC. The encoded protein is CASSPPSSGPIYNEQFF.

In its sample, this clonotype was seen many times. The chain has TRBV7-8 and TRBJ1-3; D perhaps matches TRBD1 (5 bases). The CDR3 consists of 13 residues. CDR1 and CDR2 from the germline V gene are SGHVS and FQNEAQ. Trimming cost V 7 bases and J 5 bases, with 12 bases left between them. The CDR3 DNA sequence: TGTGCCAGCATGCCAGGGCCACGAAACACCATATATTTT. Protein product: CASMPGPRNTIYF.

Many counts were recorded for this clonotype. J is TRBJ1-2 and V is TRBV5-6, with 9 bases that match TRBD1. Per germline, CDR1 SGHDT and CDR2 YYEEEE. V was clipped by 7 bases and J by 2 bases; unmatched bases: 6. The length of the CDR3 is 14 residues. CDR3 in DNA: TGTGCCAGCTCGGGACAGGGCACAAACTATGGCTACACCTTC. Protein sequence: CASSGQGTNYGYTF.

At least ten counts were recorded for this clonotype. The chain joins TRBV29-1 to TRBJ2-3; TRBD2 matches at 13 bases. CDR1 is SQVTM, CDR2 ANQGSEA, per germline. The V segment lost 3 bases and the J segment 8 bases; nucleotides outside the gene matches: 2. The CDR3 totals 13 residues. CDR3 in amino acids: CSVEGTSGTTQYF. CDR3 bases: TGCAGCGTTGAGGGGACTAGCGGGACTACGCAGTATTTT.

The chain is built from TRBV11-2 and TRBJ2-5; D gene ambiguous. Trimming took off 0 bases at V and 8 bases at J, with 7 bases between the two ends. Germline loops: CDR1 SGHAT, CDR2 FQNNGV. The CDR3 is 12 residues long. The CDR3 spells CASSLEAATQYF. The CDR3, as DNA: TGTGCCAGCAGCTTAGAGGCGGCAACCCAGTACTTC.

This chain joins TRBV6-6 and TRBJ2-1; D is ambiguous. Trimming left V 4 bases short and J 10 bases short, with 8 bases between. Per germline, CDR1 MNHNY and CDR2 SVGAGI (reference sequence). This CDR3 comprises 11 residues. CDR3: CASSSLKEQFF. Written as DNA, the CDR3 is TGTGCCAGCAGTTCCTTAAAAGAGCAGTTCTTC.

The chain links TRBV29-1 to TRBJ1-1; possible D gene TRBD1, 5 bases. The CDR3 has 15 amino acids. Germline lookup yields CDR1 SQVTM and CDR2 ANQGSEA. Trimming took 7 bases from V and 0 from J, leaving 18 bases between them. DNA of the CDR3: TGCAGCGCCCTCAGGTCACAGGCGCTGAACACTGAAGCTTTCTTT. The encoded protein is CSALRSQALNTEAFF. Combining the CDR3 with reference TRBV29-1 and TRBJ1-1 gives the whole variable domain SAVISQKPSRDICQRGTSLTIQCQVDSQVTMMFWYRQQPGQSLTLIATANQGSEATYESGFVIDKFPISRPNLTFSTLTVSNMSPEDSSIYLCSALRSQALNTEAFFGQGTRLTVV.

This clonotype ranks as medium-sized. The chain links TRBV24-1 to TRBJ1-3; 7 bases map to TRBD1. The CDR3 consists of 16 residues. With 7 bases clipped from V and 6 bases from J, the junction kept 14 bases outside the gene matches. Germline CDR1 and CDR2: KGHDR and SFDVKD. CDR3 DNA sequence: TGTGCCACCAGCCCTGGGACAGCGACTCTGGAAAACACCATATATTTT. Translated: CATSPGTATLENTIYF.

This clonotype appeared a few times. The V gene is TRBV28, the J gene TRBJ2-5; D remains unclear. V gave up 6 bases and J gave up 7 bases, with 15 bases separating them. The germline V gene encodes CDR1 MDHEN and CDR2 SYDVKM. The CDR3 sequence is 13 residues long. This chain's CDR3 is CASSTRTSRTQYF. CDR3 DNA: TGTGCCAGCAGCACCCGGACCTCAAGGACCCAGTACTTC.

This clonotype was observed at least ten times. V is TRBV6-2 or TRBV6-3 and J is TRBJ2-6, with D unresolved. CDR3 length: 15 amino acids. The V gene lost 2 bases and the J gene lost 0 bases, with 5 bases spanning the gap. Germline-derived CDR1 and CDR2 are MNHEY and SVGEGT. CDR3 DNA sequence: TGTGCCAGCAGTTACCGCGGCTCTGGGGCCAACGTCCTGACTTTC. It codes for CASSYRGSGANVLTF.

This clonotype was picked up many times. The V call is TRBV28, the J call TRBJ2-7; maybe TRBD1 (6 bases). The germline CDR1 and CDR2 sequences are MDHEN and SYDVKM. The germline V and J ends were trimmed by 2 bases and 2 bases, with 16 bases remaining between them. The CDR3 has 16 residues. For the CDR3, the DNA is TGTGCCAGCAGTTTAGCCGGGACAAAATCTGCCTACGAGCAGTACTTC. As protein: CASSLAGTKSAYEQYF.

This clonotype is medium-sized in the sample. This chain joins TRBV27 and TRBJ1-4; no reliable D call. Germline V gene sequence: CDR1 MNHEY, CDR2 SMNVEV (reference sequence). V dropped 2 bases and J dropped 1 base, with 11 bases sitting between them. The CDR3 is 16 amino acids. In nucleotides, the CDR3 is TGTGCCAGCAGTTTAAACGGACGGAGAACTAATGAAAAACTGTTTTTT. This encodes CASSLNGRRTNEKLFF.

In its sample, this clonotype was seen many times. The chain carries TRBV6-5 and TRBJ1-1; 10 bases line up with TRBD1. J gave up 6 bases and V 6 bases, and 10 bases lay outside the gene matches. The CDR3 consists of 15 residues. Germline V CDR1 and CDR2: MNHEY, SVGAGI. CDR3 residues: CASREPTGGLAEAFF. DNA of the CDR3: TGTGCCAGCAGGGAACCGACAGGGGGCTTGGCTGAAGCTTTCTTT.

This clonotype came up many times. V and J are TRBV20-1 and TRBJ2-1, with D unclear. V was clipped by 0 bases and J by 8 bases, with 11 bases between them. The CDR3 spans 13 residues. The germline CDR1 and CDR2 sequences are DFQATT and SNEGSKA (reference sequence). The CDR3 DNA reads TGCAGTGCTAGAGATTTGCCATTCGATGAGCAGTTCTTC. It is translated as CSARDLPFDEQFF.

This clonotype was detected many times. V and J are TRBV28 and TRBJ1-5, with 7 positions matching TRBD1. The V gene's germline CDR1 is MDHEN and CDR2 SYDVKM. V was pared by 3 bases and J by 4 bases, with 6 bases of the junction left unmatched. The CDR3 length is 15 residues. The CDR3 DNA follows: TGTGCCAGCAGTTTCACAGGGGCGAGGAATCAGCCCCAGCATTTT. As protein: CASSFTGARNQPQHF.

By its share, this clonotype is medium-sized. J is TRBJ2-7 and V is TRBV5-4, with 16 bases aligning to TRBD2. The J segment lost 6 bases and the V segment lost 5 bases, leaving 8 bases of the junction unmatched. The CDR3 runs 16 residues. The germline V gene has CDR1 SGHNT and CDR2 YYREEE (reference sequence). CDR3 amino acids: CASSSGTSGRDREQYF. As DNA, the CDR3 is TGTGCCAGCAGTTCCGGGACTAGCGGGAGGGATCGCGAGCAGTACTTC. The full variable domain, in which reference TRBV5-4 and TRBJ2-7 provide the parts outside the CDR3, is ETGVTQSPTHLIKTRGQQVTLRCSSQSGHNTVSWYQQALGQGPQFIFQYYREEENGRGNFPPRFSGLQFPNYSSELNVNALELDDSALYLCASSSGTSGRDREQYFGPGTRLTVT.

This clonotype counts as medium-sized. The chain is built from TRBV6-2 or TRBV6-3 and TRBJ2-3; tentative D call: TRBD2 (5 bases). The CDR3 spans 15 residues. Trimming stripped 5 bases from V and 4 bases from J, with 16 bases between. Germline lookup yields CDR1 MNHEY and CDR2 SVGEGT. As DNA, the CDR3 is TGTGCCAGCAGTCGCGACTCACGGGGTCCAGATACGCAGTATTTT. Its translation is CASSRDSRGPDTQYF.

J is TRBJ1-3 and V is TRBV13; D is possibly TRBD1 (5 bases). The CDR3 totals 17 residues. Per the germline V gene, CDR1 is PRHDT and CDR2 is FYEKMQ (reference sequence). Trimming stripped 1 base from V and 0 bases from J, with 13 bases between. CDR3 sequence reads: CASSLEPVGHSGNTIYF. In nucleotides, the CDR3 is TGTGCCAGCAGCTTAGAGCCGGTAGGACACTCTGGAAACACCATATATTTT.

This clonotype was found many times. The CDR3 sequence: CSARDFGRGLADEQFF. CDR3 nucleotide sequence: TGCAGTGCTAGAGATTTCGGCAGGGGACTAGCAGATGAGCAGTTCTTC. V is TRBV20-1 and J is TRBJ2-1; 9 nucleotides match TRBD2. V trimming: 0 bases; J trimming: 8 bases; junction bases outside the gene matches: 11. The CDR3 length is 16 residues. Germline-derived CDR1 and CDR2 are DFQATT and SNEGSKA (reference sequence).

V gene TRBV5-1 combines with J gene TRBJ2-5; no reliable D call. V lost 4 bases and J 3 bases, leaving 4 bases between the germline ends. CDR1 is SGHRS, CDR2 YFSETQ, per germline. The CDR3 runs to 11 residues. The DNA for the CDR3 is TGCGCCAGCAGCGAGAAAGAGACCCAGTACTTC. Its translation is CASSEKETQYF.

This clonotype is medium-sized. This rearrangement joins TRBV9 to TRBJ2-5, with D possibly being TRBD2 (6 bases). The germline gives CDR1 SGDLS, CDR2 YYNGEE. Trimming removed 0 bases at V and 5 bases at J, with 14 bases between. The CDR3 is 15 residues long. The chain's CDR3 is CASSVGGTWAETQYF. Written as DNA, the CDR3 is TGTGCCAGCAGCGTAGGTGGGACTTGGGCTGAGACCCAGTACTTC. The full variable domain, its missing parts supplied by reference TRBV9 and TRBJ2-5, is DSGVTQTPKHLITATGQRVTLRCSPRSGDLSVYWYQQSLDQGLQFLIQYYNGEERAKGNILERFSAQQFPDLHSELNLSSLELGDSALYFCASSVGGTWAETQYFGPGTRLLVL.